The 15 T cell receptor beta chains reported below all come from one sample, sequenced in a study of blood T cell repertoires in COVID-19. Produced via immunoSEQ multiplex PCR; TCRdb's table is partial and in-frame only. Among about 210,000 clones listed, around nine tenths were seen once. Sequenced input: peripheral blood. Receptor source: a man younger than 35 with active or convalescent COVID-19.

The chain recombines TRBV23-1 with TRBJ2-5, with 9 positions matching TRBD1. TRBV23-1 is an ORF for which the function is uncertain. The CDR3 loop spans 19 amino acids. Unmatched junction bases numbered 22, after V lost 6 bases and J lost 5 bases. In DNA form, the CDR3 reads TGCGCCAGCAGCCTATGTCGGGGGACAGGGACCCCCACTCCGGAGACCCAGTACTTC. It specifies CASSLCRGTGTPTPETQYF.

The gene calls are TRBV9 and TRBJ2-3, with TRBD2 identical over 13 bases. The V gene's germline CDR1 is SGDLS and CDR2 YYNGEE. The CDR3 length is 16 residues. Losses at the gene ends were 3 bases for V and 0 bases for J; bases not matched to a gene: 1. Here the CDR3 DNA reads TGTGCCAGCAGCGCGGGACTAGCGGGGAGCACAGATACGCAGTATTTT. This encodes CASSAGLAGSTDTQYF.

This clone was recorded at least ten times. The V call is TRBV5-6, the J call TRBJ2-3; no clear D. Germline values: CDR1 SGHDT, CDR2 YYEEEE. Trimming left V 1 base short and J 4 bases short, with 4 bases between. CDR3 length: 12 residues. The CDR3 nucleotides are TGTGCCAGCAGCTTGTTAGCAGATACGCAGTATTTT. Translation: CASSLLADTQYF.

The chain carries TRBV19 and TRBJ2-1; possible D gene TRBD2, 6 bases. Trimming removed 7 bases from V and 4 bases from J, with 17 bases in between. Germline V lookup: CDR1 LNHDA, CDR2 SQIVND (reference sequence). The CDR3 is made up of 15 amino acids. The chain's CDR3 is CASNSGGSGYNEQFF. CDR3 in DNA: TGTGCCAGTAACTCCGGAGGGTCGGGTTACAATGAGCAGTTCTTC.

This clone appeared once. V is TRBV4-1 and J is TRBJ2-1; D is undetermined. Germline loops: CDR1 MGHRA, CDR2 YSYEKL. V lost 1 base, J lost 5 bases, and 15 bases lay in between. There are 16 residues in the CDR3. CDR3 loop: CASSQVLSEMNNEQFF. The CDR3 DNA follows: TGCGCCAGCAGCCAAGTTTTAAGCGAGATGAACAATGAGCAGTTCTTC.

The J gene is TRBJ2-7, the V gene TRBV30; possible D gene TRBD1, 6 bases. The CDR3 has 12 amino acids. Germline CDR1 reads GTSNPN; CDR2 reads SVGIG (reference sequence). V lost 4 bases to trimming and J lost 2 bases, with 9 bases between them. The CDR3 bases are TGTGCCTGGACCAGGGGAACCTACGAGCAGTACTTC. Translation gives CAWTRGTYEQYF.

The V call is TRBV27, the J call TRBJ2-1; D is unclear. With 5 bases removed from V and 4 bases from J, the gap between germline ends came to 18 bases. The CDR3 is 16 residues long. The germline CDR1 and CDR2 sequences are MNHEY and SMNVEV (reference sequence). CDR3: CASSKVGSRLYNEQFF. Here the CDR3 DNA reads TGTGCCAGCAGTAAGGTCGGATCAAGACTTTACAATGAGCAGTTCTTC.

The chain has TRBV11-3 and TRBJ2-7; a weak D match, TRBD1 (6 bases). CDR3 length: 14 residues. Per germline, CDR1 SGHNT and CDR2 YENEEA. Trimming left V 6 bases short and J 6 bases short, with 18 bases between. CDR3 DNA sequence: TGTGCCAGCAGTTTGAGATCAGGGGCGGGCGAGCAGTACTTC. Encoded protein: CASSLRSGAGEQYF.

The chain recombines TRBV28 with TRBJ1-1, with D tentatively TRBD1 (5 bases). This CDR3 spans 14 amino acids. CDR1 and CDR2 from the germline V gene are MDHEN and SYDVKM. The ends were cut back, 7 bases at V and 2 bases at J, with 14 bases in the middle. CDR3 sequence reads: CASTLRGVNTEAFF. In DNA form, the CDR3 reads TGTGCCAGCACCCTTAGGGGCGTAAACACTGAAGCTTTCTTT.

This chain links TRBV5-6 with TRBJ2-7; possible D gene TRBD1, 7 bases. Germline-derived CDR1 and CDR2 are SGHDT and YYEEEE. The V end was cut by 4 bases, the J end by 4 bases, with 12 bases between. The CDR3 extends over 13 amino acids. The DNA for the CDR3 is TGTGCCAGCAGCGCGACAGGGACTTACGAGCAGTACTTC. As protein: CASSATGTYEQYF.

The J gene is TRBJ2-1, the V gene TRBV5-5; 11 bases are shared with TRBD2. The junction had 5 bases not matched to a gene; V was cut back by 4 bases and J by 5 bases. The CDR3 runs to 15 residues. Germline V gives CDR1 SGHKS, CDR2 YYEKEE (reference sequence). CDR3 loop: CASSLPSGGNNEQFF. CDR3 in DNA: TGTGCCAGCAGCCTCCCTAGCGGGGGGAACAATGAGCAGTTCTTC.

This rearrangement joins TRBV29-1 to TRBJ2-3, with 10 bases that match TRBD2. The CDR3 has 15 amino acids. V was clipped by 2 bases and J by 8 bases; unmatched bases: 10. Germline CDR1 is SQVTM and CDR2 is ANQGSEA. The CDR3 sequence: CSVEPLAGVLGTQYF. The CDR3 DNA reads TGCAGCGTTGAACCGCTAGCGGGAGTTCTGGGTACGCAGTATTTT.

This clone has only a few counts. The chain couples TRBV29-1 to TRBJ1-1; 9 bases line up with TRBD1. The V segment lost 7 bases and the J segment 1 base; nucleotides outside the gene matches: 4. The CDR3 covers 13 residues. Germline-derived CDR1 and CDR2 are SQVTM and ANQGSEA. Here the CDR3 reads CSAGQGRNTEAFF. The CDR3 DNA follows: TGCAGCGCAGGACAGGGGAGGAACACTGAAGCTTTCTTT.

This clone was seen more than once but under ten times. The rearrangement links TRBV4-1 to TRBJ2-7; TRBD1 is a possible D gene (5 bases). The germline CDR1 and CDR2 sequences are MGHRA and YSYEKL. This CDR3 has 14 amino acids. V was trimmed by 3 bases and J by 5 bases, leaving 14 bases between them. The CDR3 sequence is CASSHTYTGDEQYF. Here the CDR3 DNA reads TGCGCCAGCAGCCACACCTACACAGGAGACGAGCAGTACTTC.

The rearrangement uses TRBV29-1 and TRBJ2-7; 8 nucleotides match TRBD1. V trimming: 6 bases; J trimming: 3 bases; junction bases outside the gene matches: 13. The CDR3 consists of 15 residues. CDR1 is SQVTM and CDR2 is ANQGSEA in the germline V gene. DNA of the CDR3: TGCAGCGTCGCAGGACAGGGCCCCATCCTCTACGAGCAGTACTTC. Translation: CSVAGQGPILYEQYF.